This T cell receptor (beta chain) was identified during a study of cytomegalovirus exposure and HLA in healthy donors. Study-level findings and limits: When a later analysis was performed, an Asian-associated ancestry cluster reportedly had fewer N-insertions than the roughly 640-donor mean.

This clone was picked up one time. Its target is unknown. The PCR contained 60 Vbeta and 13 Jbeta primers. Assay used: immunoSEQ multiplex PCR; TCRdb lists only in-frame clones, some missing. Among some 170,000 clones, roughly 79% were seen once, and the ten largest hold roughly 1%. This CDR3 spans 13 amino acids. Trimming pared 3 bases from V and 5 bases from J, leaving 11 bases between. CDR1 and CDR2 from the germline V gene are SGHRS and YFSETQ. The sequence was obtained from a woman aged 40 to 50 in good health and CMV-seronegative. The sequenced sample was PBMCs. The chain has TRBV5-1 and TRBJ1-1; D is undetermined. In DNA, the CDR3 is TGCGCCAGCAGCTGGGAGGGAGGGACTGAAGCTTTCTTT. Protein: CASSWEGGTEAFF.